The subject of this entry is one T cell receptor beta chain. Antigen: not known. These data belong to a study of monozygotic twins with cystic fibrosis. Background on the study: Library input was 2.5 to 3.5 micrograms of fragmented DNA, with 15 PCR cycles. Study-level findings and limits: Shared CDR3 numbers were not associated with age, concordance or severity. Unrelated CF individuals shared fewer identical clonotypes than monozygotic CF twins. Co-twins had the most similar V usage for 13 of 16 pairs, J for 8.

TCRdb's table, derived via immunoSEQ multiplex PCR, lists solely in-frame clones and lacks some. The repertoire has approximately 13,000 clones, around 91% of them found once; the top ten carry around 0.8%. V lost 3 bases, J lost 11 bases, and 16 bases lay in between. The germline V gene has CDR1 WSHSY and CDR2 SAAADI. The CDR3 is made up of 13 amino acids. Sequencing used blood. The receptor comes from a boy aged 5-17 years with cystic fibrosis. The chain uses TRBV10-2 and TRBJ1-1; TRBD1 might be the D (5 bases). CDR3: CASSDRVQVGAFF. The CDR3 DNA is TGCGCCAGCAGTGACAGGGTCCAGGTTGGGGCTTTCTTT.